This T cell receptor beta chain was sequenced during a study of blood T cells in healthy people across ages. A J-beta primer mix and a sample-barcoded 5' primer were used in a second PCR of about 6 to 12 cycles. TCRdb reanalysed the 5' RACE reads using MiXCR and keeps one entry per CDR3 protein. Of hundreds of thousands of distinct CDR3 sequences listed, just under 25% were seen once; the top ten hold 8% to 10%. This clonotype has only a few counts. Trimming took 4 bases from V and 3 from J; bases not matched to a gene: 6. The CDR3 loop spans 15 amino acids. The sample also formed part of further work on T cells of mothers and their children. That study reports: Related pairs of mothers and children showed slightly higher, non-significant overlap versus unrelated pairs.

The sequence was collected from a boy aged 5-17 years in good health. Sequencing was carried out using blood. The rearrangement joins TRBV12-3 or TRBV12-4 to TRBJ1-5, with 7 bases that match TRBD1. The CDR3 region has the DNA TGTGCCAGCAGTTATGGGACAGCTTACAATCAGCCCCAGCATTTT. It codes for CASSYGTAYNQPQHF.